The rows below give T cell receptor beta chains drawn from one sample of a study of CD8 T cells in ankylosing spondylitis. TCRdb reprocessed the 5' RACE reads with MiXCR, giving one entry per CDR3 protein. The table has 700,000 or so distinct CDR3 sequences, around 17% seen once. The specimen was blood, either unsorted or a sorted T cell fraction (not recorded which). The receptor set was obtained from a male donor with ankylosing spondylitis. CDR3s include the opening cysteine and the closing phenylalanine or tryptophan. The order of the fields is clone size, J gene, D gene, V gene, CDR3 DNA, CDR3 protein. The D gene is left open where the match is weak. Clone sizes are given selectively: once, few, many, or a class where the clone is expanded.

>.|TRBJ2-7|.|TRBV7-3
TGTGCCAGCAGCTTGGAGGGCTGGGGGCCTTACTCCTACGAGCAGTACTTC
CASSLEGWGPYSYEQYF
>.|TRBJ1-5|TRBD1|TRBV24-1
TGTGCCACCAGTGACCGGACAGGGGGAGGACAGCCCCAGCATTTT
CATSDRTGGGQPQHF
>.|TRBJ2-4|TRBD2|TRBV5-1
TGCGCCAGCAGCCAGGGACTAGCGGGAGCGCTATCCAAAAACATTCAGTACTTC
CASSQGLAGALSKNIQYF
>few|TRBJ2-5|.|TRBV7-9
TGTGCCAGCAGCCCCGAGGAGAAGACCCAGTACTTC
CASSPEEKTQYF
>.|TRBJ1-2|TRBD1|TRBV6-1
TGTGCCAGCAGCCGCTCCGGGACAGGGGATGGCTACACCTTC
CASSRSGTGDGYTF
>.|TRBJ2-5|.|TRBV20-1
TGCAGTGCTAGGCCAGCGTGGGATGAAGAGACCCAGTACTTC
CSARPAWDEETQYF
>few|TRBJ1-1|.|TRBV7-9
TGTGCCAGCAGCCAAGGTCCCGAGGAAGCTTTCTTT
CASSQGPEEAFF
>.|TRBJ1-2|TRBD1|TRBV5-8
TGTGCCAGCAGCTGTTCTTCGACAGGGAGGTGTGGCTACACCTTC
CASSCSSTGRCGYTF
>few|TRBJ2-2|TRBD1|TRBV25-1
TGTGCCAGCAGTGAATTGATTGGGCAGGGGGACACCGGGGAGCTGTTTTTT
CASSELIGQGDTGELFF
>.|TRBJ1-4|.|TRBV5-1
TGCGCCTGCAGCTCGGGCAGCTCGGGGGCTAATGAAAAACTGTTTTTT
CACSSGSSGANEKLFF
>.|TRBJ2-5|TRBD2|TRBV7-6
TGTGCCAGCAGCCTGGGACTAGCGGGGACACAAGAGACCCAGTACTTC
CASSLGLAGTQETQYF
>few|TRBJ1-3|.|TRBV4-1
TGCGCCAGCAGCCAAGATCAGATCTCTGGAAACACCATATATTTT
CASSQDQISGNTIYF
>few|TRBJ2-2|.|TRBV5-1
TGCGCCAGCAAAATGTGGGCAGACCTGAACACCGGGGAGCTGTTTTTT
CASKMWADLNTGELFF
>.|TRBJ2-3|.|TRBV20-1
TGCAGTGCTAGAGAGACCCTCGCTAGCACAGATACGCAGTATTTT
CSARETLASTDTQYF
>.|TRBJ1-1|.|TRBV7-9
TGTGCCAGCAGCTTCGTCGGGGCCCGGCTCACTGAAGCTTTCTTT
CASSFVGARLTEAFF
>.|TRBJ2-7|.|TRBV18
TGTGCCAGCCGAGAGGGCGGGACCTACGAGCAGTACTTC
CASREGGTYEQYF
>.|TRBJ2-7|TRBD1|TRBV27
TGTGCCAGCAGTACTCCCGGGACAGGGTACACCTACGAGCAGTACTTC
CASSTPGTGYTYEQYF
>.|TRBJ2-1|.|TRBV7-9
TGTGCCAGCAGCCTCGGCGAGGATGAGCAGTTCTTC
CASSLGEDEQFF
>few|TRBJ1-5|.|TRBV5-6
TGTGCCAGCAGCGGAGGAGGACAGCGGGGTCAGCCCCAGCATTTT
CASSGGGQRGQPQHF
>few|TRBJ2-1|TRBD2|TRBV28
TGTGCCAGCAGAGTTATAGCGGGCACCTCCTACAATGAGCAGTTCTTC
CASRVIAGTSYNEQFF
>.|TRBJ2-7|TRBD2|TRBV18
TGTGCCAGCTCACCAATGGGGCTAGCGGGAGGGACCTACGAGCAGTACTTC
CASSPMGLAGGTYEQYF
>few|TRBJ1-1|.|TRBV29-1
TGCAGCGCCCCCCGGGATGGCAGGCTGGGAACTGAAGCTTTCTTT
CSAPRDGRLGTEAFF
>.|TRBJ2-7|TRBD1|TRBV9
TGTGCCAGCAGCCCGTGGGACAGGGCAAACGAGCAGTACTTC
CASSPWDRANEQYF
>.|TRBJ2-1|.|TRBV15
TGTGCCACCAGCCCAGATCGGCTAAACAATGAGCAGTTCTTC
CATSPDRLNNEQFF
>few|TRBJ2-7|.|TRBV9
TGTGCCAGCAGCGTTTCGGACAGCCCCTACGAGCAGTACTTC
CASSVSDSPYEQYF
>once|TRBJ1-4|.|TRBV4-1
TGCGCCAGCAGCCAATCAGGGCTTAATGAAAAACTGTTTTTT
CASSQSGLNEKLFF
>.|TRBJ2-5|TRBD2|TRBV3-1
TGTGCCAGCAGCCAAGGCCCTCGACTAGCGGGTGACGAGACCCAGTACTTC
CASSQGPRLAGDETQYF
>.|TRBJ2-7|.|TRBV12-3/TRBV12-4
TGTGCCAGCAGTTTAGAATCCGGGGGAGAGCAGTACTTC
CASSLESGGEQYF
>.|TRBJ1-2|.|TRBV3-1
TGTGCCAGCAGCCACCTAAGTCTGGGACCCGCAGAACCGGGCTATGGCTACACCTTC
CASSHLSLGPAEPGYGYTF
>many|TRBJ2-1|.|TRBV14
TGTGCCAGCAACCGTGACCGACTCGAAAAGCAGTTCTTC
CASNRDRLEKQFF
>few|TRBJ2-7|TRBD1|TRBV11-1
TGTGCCAGCAGCAGGGGACAGGGGGCGTCGTTGGGGCTCTACGAGCAGTACTTC
CASSRGQGASLGLYEQYF
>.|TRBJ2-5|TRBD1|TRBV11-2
TGTGCCAGCAGCTCCCTGAGGGGGCGGGAGACCCAGTACTTC
CASSSLRGRETQYF
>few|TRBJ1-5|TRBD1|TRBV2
TGTGCCAGCAGCCGACAGGGTGTCGGTAATCAGCCCCAGCATTTT
CASSRQGVGNQPQHF
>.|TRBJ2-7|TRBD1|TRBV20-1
TGCAGTGCGCCGTCCGGGACAGGTCAGGAAGAGCAGTACTTC
CSAPSGTGQEEQYF
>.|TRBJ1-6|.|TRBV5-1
TGCGCCAGCAGCTTGGAGGGAAACACCAATTCACCCCTCCACTTT
CASSLEGNTNSPLHF
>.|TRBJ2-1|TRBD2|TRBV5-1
TGCGCCAGCAGCTTTGACAGCGGGGATTACAATGAGCAGTTCTTC
CASSFDSGDYNEQFF
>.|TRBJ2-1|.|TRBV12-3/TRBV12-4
TGTGCCAGCAGTTTTAGGCGGGCTTACAATGAGCAGTTCTTC
CASSFRRAYNEQFF
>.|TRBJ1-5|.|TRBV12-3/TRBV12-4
TGTGCCAGCAGCAAGAACCGGGACAACAATCAGCCCCAGCATTTT
CASSKNRDNNQPQHF
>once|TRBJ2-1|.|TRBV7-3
TGTGCCAGCAGCTCGCCGGATGGGACTCCTTACAATGAGCAGTTCTTC
CASSSPDGTPYNEQFF
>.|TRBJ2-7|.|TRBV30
TGTGCCTGGAGTGTACTGGACACTTACTCCTACGAGCAGTACTTC
CAWSVLDTYSYEQYF
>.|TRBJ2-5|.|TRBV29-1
TGCAGCGTTGCAGCCTCACAAGAGACCCAGTACTTC
CSVAASQETQYF
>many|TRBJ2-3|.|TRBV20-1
TGCAGTGCTAGAAACACAGGGGAGGGGGCAGGAGATACGCAGTATTTT
CSARNTGEGAGDTQYF
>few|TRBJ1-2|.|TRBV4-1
TGCGCCAGCAGCCAAGACGTTTCCGGGGACTATGGCTACACCTTC
CASSQDVSGDYGYTF
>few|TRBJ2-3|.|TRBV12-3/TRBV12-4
TGTGCCAGCAGTTTTGGGTTCACAGATACGCAGTATTTT
CASSFGFTDTQYF
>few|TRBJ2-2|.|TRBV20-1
TGCAGTGCTATCGATCGAGGGGCGAACACCGGGGAGCTGTTTTTT
CSAIDRGANTGELFF
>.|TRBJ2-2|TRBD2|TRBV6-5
TGTGCCAGCAGTTACTCGGGCTCCCTAGCGGGGGCAAACACCGGGGAGCTGTTTTTT
CASSYSGSLAGANTGELFF
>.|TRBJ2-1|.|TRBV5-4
TGTGCCAGCAGCTTTTCACAGCACAATGAGCAGTTCTTC
CASSFSQHNEQFF
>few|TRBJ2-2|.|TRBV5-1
TGCGCCAGCAGCTTGGTCCTTGGGCTTCCCGGGGAGCTGTTTTTT
CASSLVLGLPGELFF
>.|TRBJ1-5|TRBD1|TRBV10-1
TGCGCCAGCAGTGATCCGGACAGGGGGCATAAAGCGGGCAATCAGCCCCAGCATTTT
CASSDPDRGHKAGNQPQHF
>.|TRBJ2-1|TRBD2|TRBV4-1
TGCGCCAGCAGCCAAGGAGTAGCGGGGTTATACAATGAGCAGTTCTTC
CASSQGVAGLYNEQFF
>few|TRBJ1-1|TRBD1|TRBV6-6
TGTGCCAGCACCCAGGCAGGGGGTTCTGAAGCTTTCTTT
CASTQAGGSEAFF
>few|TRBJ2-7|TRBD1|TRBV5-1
TGCGCCAGCAGAGACAGGGTTCTATCCTACGAGCAGTACTTC
CASRDRVLSYEQYF
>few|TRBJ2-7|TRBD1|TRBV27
TGTGCCAGCAAAGTAGACGGGCAGGGGGACTACGAGCAGTACTTC
CASKVDGQGDYEQYF
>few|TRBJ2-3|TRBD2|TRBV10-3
TGTGCCATCAGTGAAGCGGGGGCAACAGATACGCAGTATTTT
CAISEAGATDTQYF
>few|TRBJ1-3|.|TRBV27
TGTGCCAGCAGGGGGGGAGGAAACACCATATATTTT
CASRGGGNTIYF
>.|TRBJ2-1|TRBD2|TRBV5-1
TGCGCCAGCAGCTTGGGGCTAGCGGGGATGTCCTACAATGAGCAGTTCTTC
CASSLGLAGMSYNEQFF
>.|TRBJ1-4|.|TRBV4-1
TGCGCCAGCAGCCAAGCTGGGACCGTACTTTTT
CASSQAGTVLF
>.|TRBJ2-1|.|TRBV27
TGTGCCAGCAGTTTATCGACCCGACCCACGGAGCAGTTCTTC
CASSLSTRPTEQFF
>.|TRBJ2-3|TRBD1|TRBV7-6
TGTGCCAGCAGCCCCGGACAGGGGACCAGCACAGATACGCAGTATTTT
CASSPGQGTSTDTQYF
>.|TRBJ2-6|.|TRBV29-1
TGCAGCGTTAAGGCCAAGGGGGAACCCGGGGCCAACGTCCTGACTTTC
CSVKAKGEPGANVLTF